This TCR beta chain was identified during a study of shared clonotypes between healthy human individuals. As for the study in general: CD4 naive and memory got three plates each, CD8 naive two, CD8 memory one. Overall study results and limits: Blood was the only sampled material, and tissue repertoires likely differ. The study's rarefaction showed incomplete sorted-subset sequencing despite large depth. Clonotype sharing across a few donors was observed for around 4.8% of naive CD4 clonotypes.

The sample holds one count of this clone. Its antigen is unidentified. J gave up 0 bases and V 5 bases, and 10 bases lay outside the gene matches. This CDR3 has 19 residues. Germline values: CDR1 SGHAT, CDR2 FQNNGV. TCRdb keeps only in-frame clones here, not all; method: immunoSEQ multiplex PCR. Of about 1,900,000 clones in the sample, approximately 95% are singletons; the top ten hold approximately 1.2%. CD45RO negativity and positive selection for CCR7 defined naive CD8 cells, a population that excluded terminally differentiated effector memory CD45RA+ cells. The rearrangement uses TRBV11-2 and TRBJ2-1; 13 bases agree with TRBD2. Sequencing used naive CD8+ T cells sorted from blood. The sequence was obtained from a man in his late teens or twenties in good health. The CDR3 here is CASSHRLAGGRNSYNEQFF. The CDR3 DNA follows: TGTGCCAGCAGCCACCGACTAGCGGGGGGCCGAAACTCCTACAATGAGCAGTTCTTC. Full variable domain (rest looked up from reference TRBV11-2 and TRBJ2-1): EAGVAQSPRYKIIEKRQSVAFWCNPISGHATLYWYQQILGQGPKLLIQFQNNGVVDDSQLPKDRFSAERLKGVDSTLKIQPAKLEDSAVYLCASSHRLAGGRNSYNEQFFGPGTRLTVL.